This T cell receptor beta chain was observed in a study of beta chain features in type 1 diabetes. The overall study: What patients shared with healthy donors was a similar profile of age, gender and cell yields.

Comment on this clone: What it recognizes is unknown.

Expressed TCRB transcripts were sequenced because the entire RNA isolate underwent reverse transcription. Method: immunoSEQ multiplex PCR; TCRdb's copy keeps in-frame clones and lacks some. The data hold some 700,000 clones, with around an eighth observed a single time. Points from the study as a whole: Moderate but significant shortening of TCRB CDR3s was recorded in all four CD4+ subsets from Type 1 diabetes patients. The question left open here concerned HLA type influencing TCRB rearrangement.

Trimming at V came to 4 bases and at J to 2 bases, leaving 11 bases not matched to a gene. CDR1 is MNHEY and CDR2 is SMNVEV in the germline V gene (reference sequence). This CDR3 is 17 amino acids long. This receptor was obtained from a man between 18 and 29 years old with type 1 diabetes. This sequence joins TRBV27 and TRBJ1-3, with 7 bases fitting TRBD1. The specimen sequenced was naive CD4+ T cells from blood. DNA for the CDR3: TGTGCCAGCAGTTCCATGCCGACAGGGAGAACTGGAAACACCATATATTTT. As protein: CASSSMPTGRTGNTIYF.